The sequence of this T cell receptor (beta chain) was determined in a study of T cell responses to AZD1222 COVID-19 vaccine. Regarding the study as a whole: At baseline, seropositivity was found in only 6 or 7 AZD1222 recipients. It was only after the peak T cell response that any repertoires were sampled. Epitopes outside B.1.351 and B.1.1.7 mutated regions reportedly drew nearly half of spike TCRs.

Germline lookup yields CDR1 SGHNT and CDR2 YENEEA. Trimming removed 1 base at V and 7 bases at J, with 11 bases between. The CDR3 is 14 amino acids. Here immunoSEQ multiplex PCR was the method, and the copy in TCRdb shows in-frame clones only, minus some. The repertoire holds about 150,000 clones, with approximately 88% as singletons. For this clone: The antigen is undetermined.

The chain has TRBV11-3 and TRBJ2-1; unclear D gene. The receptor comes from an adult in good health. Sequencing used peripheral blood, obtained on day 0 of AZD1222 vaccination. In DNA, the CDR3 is TGTGCCAGCAGCTTAGTGGCGGAAAGTAATGAGCAGTTCTTC. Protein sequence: CASSLVAESNEQFF.